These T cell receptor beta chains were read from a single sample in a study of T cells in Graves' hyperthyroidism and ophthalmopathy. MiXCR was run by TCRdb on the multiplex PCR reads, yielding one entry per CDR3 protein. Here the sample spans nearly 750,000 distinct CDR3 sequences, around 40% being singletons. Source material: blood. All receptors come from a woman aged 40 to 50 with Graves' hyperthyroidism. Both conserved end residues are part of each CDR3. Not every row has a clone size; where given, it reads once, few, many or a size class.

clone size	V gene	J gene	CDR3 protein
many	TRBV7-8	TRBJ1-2	CASSLGSGSYGYTF
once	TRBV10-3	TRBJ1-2	CAISEGFYGYTF
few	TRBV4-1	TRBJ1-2	CASSTRTGANGYTF
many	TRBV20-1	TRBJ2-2	CSARAGGNTGELFF
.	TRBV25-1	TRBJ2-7	CASSEWGRSSYEQYF
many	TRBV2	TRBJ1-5	CATTRRDPGGPQHF
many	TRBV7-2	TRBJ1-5	CASSLGTGGLQPQHF
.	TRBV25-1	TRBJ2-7	CASSGGVEQYF
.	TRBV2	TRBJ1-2	CASRTPGAVYGYTF
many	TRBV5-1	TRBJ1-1	CASSFGEGRTEAFF
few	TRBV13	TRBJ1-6	CASSNYRGGNSPLHF
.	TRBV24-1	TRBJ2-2	CATSDGRTGELFF
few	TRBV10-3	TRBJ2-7	CASSLSSREQYF
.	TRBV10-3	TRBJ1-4	CAISEQGQDEKLFF
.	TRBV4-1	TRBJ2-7	CASSQALIGFIDEQYF
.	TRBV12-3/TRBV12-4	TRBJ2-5	CASSLYGTAKETQYF
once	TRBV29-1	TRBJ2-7	CSVNGQGLHEQYF
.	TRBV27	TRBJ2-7	CASHPGGQPYEQYF
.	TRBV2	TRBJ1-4	CASSFGGTGREKLFF
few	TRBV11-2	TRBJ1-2	CASSSYRVSNYGYTF
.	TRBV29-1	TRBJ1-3	CSTQDPSGNTIYF
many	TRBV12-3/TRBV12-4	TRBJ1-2	CASSFGRGRGGYTF
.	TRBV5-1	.	CASSVTGAYNEQFF
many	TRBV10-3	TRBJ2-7	CAISGGEYEQYF
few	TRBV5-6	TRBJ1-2	CASSHGTGMGYGYTF
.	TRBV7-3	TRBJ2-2	CASSLGSGTFNTGELFF
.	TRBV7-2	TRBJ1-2	CASSLARVDGYTF
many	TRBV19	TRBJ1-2	CASSTVDLSNYGYTF
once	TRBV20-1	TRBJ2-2	CSARDLAGISRITGELFF
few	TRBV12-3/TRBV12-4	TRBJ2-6	CASSFYGANVLTF
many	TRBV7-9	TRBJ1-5	CASSLSNNQPQHF
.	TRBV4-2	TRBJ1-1	CASSQVLTTGITEAFF
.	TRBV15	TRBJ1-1	CASSSPGVMNTEAFF
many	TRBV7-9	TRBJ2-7	CASSFLSDYEQYF
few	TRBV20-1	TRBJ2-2	CSAQLQQGRKEEAGELFF
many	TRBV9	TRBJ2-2	CASSWAERTGELFF
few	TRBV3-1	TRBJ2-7	CASSQGGTAYEQYF
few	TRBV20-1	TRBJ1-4	CSASIREGYEKLFF
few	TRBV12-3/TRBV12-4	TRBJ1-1	CASSLDPGPGNTEAFF
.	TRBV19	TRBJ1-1	CASSVYPGTVILGVTEAFF
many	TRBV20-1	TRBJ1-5	CSASGPDRGNQPQHF
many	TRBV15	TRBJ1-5	CATSRRTGEVMPRHF
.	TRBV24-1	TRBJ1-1	CATSGSGMNTEAFF
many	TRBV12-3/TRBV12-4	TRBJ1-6	CASGPQGENSPLHF
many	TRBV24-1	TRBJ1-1	CATSARNTEAFF
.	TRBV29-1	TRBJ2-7	CSVETDYRGEQYF
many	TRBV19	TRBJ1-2	CATLDRADNYGYTF
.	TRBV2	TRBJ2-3	CASTGRRTDTQYF
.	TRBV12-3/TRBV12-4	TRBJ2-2	CASSPLTSGTGSGELFF
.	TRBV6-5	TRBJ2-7	CASSYRDSFHEQYF
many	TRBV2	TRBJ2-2	CASRGTGAGELFF
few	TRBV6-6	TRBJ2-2	CASSYREGGELFF